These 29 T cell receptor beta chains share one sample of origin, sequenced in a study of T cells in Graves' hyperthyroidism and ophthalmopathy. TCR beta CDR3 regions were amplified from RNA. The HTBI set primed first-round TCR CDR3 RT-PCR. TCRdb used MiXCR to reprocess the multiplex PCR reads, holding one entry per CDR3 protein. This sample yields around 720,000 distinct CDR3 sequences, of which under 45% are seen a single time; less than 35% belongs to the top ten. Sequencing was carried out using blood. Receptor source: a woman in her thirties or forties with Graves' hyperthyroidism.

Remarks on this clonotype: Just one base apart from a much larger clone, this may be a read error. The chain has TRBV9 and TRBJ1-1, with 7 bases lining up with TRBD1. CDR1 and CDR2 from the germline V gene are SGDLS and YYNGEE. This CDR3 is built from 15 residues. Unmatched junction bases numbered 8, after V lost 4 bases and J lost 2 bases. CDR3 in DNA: TGTGCCAGCAGCCGAGAGGGGGCGGCCAACACTGAAGCTTTCTTT. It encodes CASSREGAANTEAFF.

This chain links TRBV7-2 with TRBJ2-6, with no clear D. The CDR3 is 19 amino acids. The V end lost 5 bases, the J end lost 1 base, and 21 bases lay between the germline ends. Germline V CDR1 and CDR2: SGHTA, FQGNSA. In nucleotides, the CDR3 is TGTGCCAGCAGCCCCCGATTAGGTGTGTTACATTCTGGGGCCAACGTCCTGACTTTC. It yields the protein CASSPRLGVLHSGANVLTF.

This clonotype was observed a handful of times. This chain's CDR3 is CASSLAFTSGANVLTF. DNA of the CDR3: TGTGCCAGCAGTTTGGCTTTTACCTCTGGGGCCAACGTCCTGACTTTC. The genes are TRBV27 and TRBJ2-6; no clear D. V lost 3 bases and J lost 0, with 9 bases in between. CDR1 is MNHEY and CDR2 is SMNVEV in the germline V gene (reference sequence). CDR3 length: 16 residues.

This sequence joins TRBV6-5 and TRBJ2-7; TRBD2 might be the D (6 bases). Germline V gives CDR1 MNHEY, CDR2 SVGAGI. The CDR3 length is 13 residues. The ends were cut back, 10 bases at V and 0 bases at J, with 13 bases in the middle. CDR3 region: CAIAVGGSYEQYF. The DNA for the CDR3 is TGTGCCATCGCTGTGGGAGGCTCCTACGAGCAGTACTTC.

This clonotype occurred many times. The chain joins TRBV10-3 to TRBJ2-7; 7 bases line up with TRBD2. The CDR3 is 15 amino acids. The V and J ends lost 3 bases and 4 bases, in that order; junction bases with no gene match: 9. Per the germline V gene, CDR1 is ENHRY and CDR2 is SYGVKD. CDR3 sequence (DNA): TGTGCCATCAGTGAAGGCGGGGGATTCTCATACGAGCAGTACTTC. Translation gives CAISEGGGFSYEQYF.

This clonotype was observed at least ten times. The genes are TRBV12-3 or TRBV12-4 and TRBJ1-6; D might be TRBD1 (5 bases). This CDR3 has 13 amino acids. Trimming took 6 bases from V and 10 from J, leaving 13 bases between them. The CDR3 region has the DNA TGTGCCAGCAGGGGGGGGTATGTGTCACCCCTCCACTTT. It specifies CASRGGYVSPLHF.

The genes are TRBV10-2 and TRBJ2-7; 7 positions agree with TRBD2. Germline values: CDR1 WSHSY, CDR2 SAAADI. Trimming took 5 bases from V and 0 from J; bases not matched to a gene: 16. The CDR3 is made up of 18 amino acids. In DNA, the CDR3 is TGCGCCAGCAGTTACTCGAGACCAAGCGGGACTGACTCCTACGAGCAGTACTTC. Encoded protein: CASSYSRPSGTDSYEQYF.

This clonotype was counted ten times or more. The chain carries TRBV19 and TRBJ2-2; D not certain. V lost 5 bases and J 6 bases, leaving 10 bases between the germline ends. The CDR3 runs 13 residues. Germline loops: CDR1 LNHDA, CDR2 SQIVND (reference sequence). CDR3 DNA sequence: TGTGCCAGTAGTGACCGGCAGGCCGGGGAGCTGTTTTTT. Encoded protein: CASSDRQAGELFF.

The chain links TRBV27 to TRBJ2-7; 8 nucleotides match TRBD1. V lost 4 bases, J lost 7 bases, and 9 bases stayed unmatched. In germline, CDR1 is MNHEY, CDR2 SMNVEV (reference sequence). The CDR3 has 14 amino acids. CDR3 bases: TGTGCCAGCAGTTCGTATCGGACAGGGCCTGAGCAGTACTTC. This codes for CASSSYRTGPEQYF.

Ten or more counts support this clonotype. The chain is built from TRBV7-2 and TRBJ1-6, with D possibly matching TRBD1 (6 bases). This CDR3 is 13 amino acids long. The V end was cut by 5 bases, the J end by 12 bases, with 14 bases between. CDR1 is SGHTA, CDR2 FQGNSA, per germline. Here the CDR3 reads CASSAQGLGPLHF. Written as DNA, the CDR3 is TGTGCCAGCAGCGCACAGGGTTTGGGACCCCTCCACTTT.

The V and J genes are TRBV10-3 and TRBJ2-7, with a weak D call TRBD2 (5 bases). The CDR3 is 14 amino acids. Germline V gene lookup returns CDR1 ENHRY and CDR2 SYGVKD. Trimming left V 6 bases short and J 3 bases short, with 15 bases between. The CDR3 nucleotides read TGTGCCATCAGCTCACCTGGGAGCGGCTACGAGCAGTACTTC. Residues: CAISSPGSGYEQYF.

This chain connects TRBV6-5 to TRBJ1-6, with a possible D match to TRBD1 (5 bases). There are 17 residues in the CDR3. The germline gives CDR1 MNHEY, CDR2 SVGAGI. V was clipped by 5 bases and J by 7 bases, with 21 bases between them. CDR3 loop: CASSRPETALRNSPLHF. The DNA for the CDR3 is TGTGCCAGCAGTCGACCGGAGACAGCGCTCCGCAATTCACCCCTCCACTTT.

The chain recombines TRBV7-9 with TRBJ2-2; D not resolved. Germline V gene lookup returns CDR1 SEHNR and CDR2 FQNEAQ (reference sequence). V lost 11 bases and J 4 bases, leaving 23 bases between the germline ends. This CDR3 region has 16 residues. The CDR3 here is CAGASSKALGTGELFF. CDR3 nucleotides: TGTGCCGGAGCCTCTAGTAAGGCCTTGGGCACCGGGGAGCTGTTTTTT.

The CDR3 region has the DNA TGTGCCAGCAGCTTAGTTTCAGGACAGGGTAATGGCTACACCTTC. This gives the protein CASSLVSGQGNGYTF. The chain combines TRBV7-2 with TRBJ1-2; 8 nucleotides agree with TRBD1. This CDR3 is 15 amino acids long. Germline CDR1 SGHTA, CDR2 FQGNSA. Trimming at V came to 1 base and at J to 6 bases, leaving 7 bases not matched to a gene.

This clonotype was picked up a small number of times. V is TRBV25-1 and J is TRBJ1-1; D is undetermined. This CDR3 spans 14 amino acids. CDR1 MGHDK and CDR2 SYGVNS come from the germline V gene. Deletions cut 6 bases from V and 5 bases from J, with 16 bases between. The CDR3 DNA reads TGTGCCAGCAGGTCGGACCCCCTAGGTACTGAAGCTTTCTTT. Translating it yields CASRSDPLGTEAFF.

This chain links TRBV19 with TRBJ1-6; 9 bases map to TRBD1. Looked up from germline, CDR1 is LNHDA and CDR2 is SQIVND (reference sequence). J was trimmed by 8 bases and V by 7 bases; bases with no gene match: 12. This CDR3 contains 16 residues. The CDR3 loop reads CASTRRPGQGDSPLHF. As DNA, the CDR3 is TGTGCCAGTACCCGCCGCCCGGGACAGGGTGATTCACCCCTCCACTTT.

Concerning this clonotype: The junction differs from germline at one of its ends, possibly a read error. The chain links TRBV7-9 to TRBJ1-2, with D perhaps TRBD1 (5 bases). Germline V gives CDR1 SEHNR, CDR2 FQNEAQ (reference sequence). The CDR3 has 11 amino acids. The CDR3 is CASSSRDGEYF. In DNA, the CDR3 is TGTGCCAGCAGCTCACGGGACGGGGAATACTTC.

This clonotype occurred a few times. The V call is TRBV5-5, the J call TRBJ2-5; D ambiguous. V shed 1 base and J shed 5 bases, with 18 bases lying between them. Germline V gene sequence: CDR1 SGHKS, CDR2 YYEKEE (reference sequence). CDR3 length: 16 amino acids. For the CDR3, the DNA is TGTGCCAGCAGCTTGTATGTCTTGGGCGGTATCGAGACCCAGTACTTC. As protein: CASSLYVLGGIETQYF.

CDR3 DNA sequence: TGCGCCAGCAGTGACCAACCACCGGGACATACCTATGAAAAACTGTTTTTT. Protein sequence: CASSDQPPGHTYEKLFF. V and J are TRBV10-1 and TRBJ1-4, with a weak D call TRBD1 (6 bases). The CDR3 extends over 17 amino acids. Trimming took 3 bases from V and 6 from J, leaving 20 bases between them. The germline V gene encodes CDR1 WNHNN and CDR2 SYGVQD (reference sequence).

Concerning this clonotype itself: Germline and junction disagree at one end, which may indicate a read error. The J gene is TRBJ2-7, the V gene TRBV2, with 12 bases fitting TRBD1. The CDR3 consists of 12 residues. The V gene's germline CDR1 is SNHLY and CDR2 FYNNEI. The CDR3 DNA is TGTGCCAGCAGTGAGAACCGGGACAGGGGGCGATTC. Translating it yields CASSENRDRGRF.

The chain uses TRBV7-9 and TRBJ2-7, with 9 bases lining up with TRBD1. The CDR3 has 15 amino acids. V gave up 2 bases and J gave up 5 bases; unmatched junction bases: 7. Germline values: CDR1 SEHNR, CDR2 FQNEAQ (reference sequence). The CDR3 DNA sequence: TGTGCCAGCAGCTTAATGCCGGGACAGGGTGACGAGCAGTACTTC. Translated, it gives CASSLMPGQGDEQYF.

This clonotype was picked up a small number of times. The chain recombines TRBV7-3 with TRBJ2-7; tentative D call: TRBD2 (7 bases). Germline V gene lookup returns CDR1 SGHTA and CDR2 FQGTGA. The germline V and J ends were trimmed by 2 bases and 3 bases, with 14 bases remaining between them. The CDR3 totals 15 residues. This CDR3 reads CASSLYPGGHYEQYF. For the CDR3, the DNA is TGTGCCAGCAGCTTATATCCGGGGGGCCACTACGAGCAGTACTTC.

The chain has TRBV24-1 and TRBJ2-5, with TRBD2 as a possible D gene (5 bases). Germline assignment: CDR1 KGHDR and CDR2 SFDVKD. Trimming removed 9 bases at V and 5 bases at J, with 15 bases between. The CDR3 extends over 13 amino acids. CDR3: CATSSSGIETQYF. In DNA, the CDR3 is TGTGCCACCTCCTCCTCGGGGATTGAGACCCAGTACTTC.

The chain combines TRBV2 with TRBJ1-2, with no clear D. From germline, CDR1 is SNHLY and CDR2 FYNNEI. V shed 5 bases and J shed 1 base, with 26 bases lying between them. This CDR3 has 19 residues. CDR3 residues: CASSFSKQPTRWGNYGYTF. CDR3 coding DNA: TGTGCCAGCAGTTTCTCCAAACAACCGACGCGTTGGGGTAACTATGGCTACACCTTC.

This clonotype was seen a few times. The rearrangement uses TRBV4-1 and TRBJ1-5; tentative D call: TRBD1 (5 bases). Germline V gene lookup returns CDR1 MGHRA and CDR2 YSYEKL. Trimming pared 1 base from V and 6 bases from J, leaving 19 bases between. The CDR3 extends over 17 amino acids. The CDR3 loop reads CASSQGTRGPRGQPQHF. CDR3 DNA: TGCGCCAGCAGCCAAGGGACCCGTGGCCCAAGGGGTCAGCCCCAGCATTTT.

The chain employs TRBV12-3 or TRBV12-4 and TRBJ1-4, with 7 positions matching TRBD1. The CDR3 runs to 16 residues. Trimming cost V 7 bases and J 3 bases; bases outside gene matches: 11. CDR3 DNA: TGTGCCAGCAAGCTAACACACAGGGGATCTAATGAAAAACTGTTTTTT. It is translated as CASKLTHRGSNEKLFF.

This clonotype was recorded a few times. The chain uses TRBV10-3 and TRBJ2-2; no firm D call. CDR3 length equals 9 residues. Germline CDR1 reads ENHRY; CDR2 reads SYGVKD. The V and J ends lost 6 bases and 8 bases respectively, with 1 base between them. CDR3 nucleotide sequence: TGTGCCATCAGAGGGGAGCTGTTTTTT. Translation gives CAIRGELFF.

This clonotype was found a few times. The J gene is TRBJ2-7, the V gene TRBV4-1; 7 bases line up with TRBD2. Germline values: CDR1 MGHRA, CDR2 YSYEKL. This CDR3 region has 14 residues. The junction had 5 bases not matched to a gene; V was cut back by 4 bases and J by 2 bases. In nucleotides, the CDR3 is TGCGCCAGCAGCCGACGGGACTACACCTACGAGCAGTACTTC. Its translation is CASSRRDYTYEQYF.

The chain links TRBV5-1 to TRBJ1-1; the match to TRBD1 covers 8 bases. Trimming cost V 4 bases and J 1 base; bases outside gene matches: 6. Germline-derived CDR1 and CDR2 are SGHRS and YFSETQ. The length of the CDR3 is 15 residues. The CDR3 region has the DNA TGCGCCAGCAGCCTGACAGGGGCAGAGAACACTGAAGCTTTCTTT. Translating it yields CASSLTGAENTEAFF.